What follows is one TCR beta chain and its context. Its specificity is unknown. CDR3 length: 15 residues. V lost 6 bases to trimming and J lost 0 bases; unmatched junction nucleotides: 6. CDR1 and CDR2 (germline): SGHAT, FQNNGV. These data come from a study of CD8+CD57+ T cells in acquired aplastic anemia. Study-level points and caveats: The number of CD8+ CDR3 sequences shared by patients and controls was twenty-nine.

Flow cytometry had shown expanded CD8+CD57+ cells in the patients chosen for sequencing. TCR beta VDJ and CDR3 were profiled, and genomic DNA was the template. In TCRdb, the reads were re-called with MiXCR into one record per CDR3 protein. Of some 170,000 distinct CDR3 sequences detected, 40% to 50% appear once; the ten largest clones hold about 1%. The source is a human donor with aplastic anemia. Sequencing was performed on sorted CD4+, CD8+, or CD8+CD57+ T cells (not recorded which) from PBMCs. The V call is TRBV11-2, the J call TRBJ2-3; 7 bases are a match to TRBD1. The chain's CDR3 is CASRPGQLSTDTQYF. CDR3 coding DNA: TGTGCCAGCAGGCCGGGACAGCTAAGCACAGATACGCAGTATTTT.